This entry lists 21 T cell receptor beta chains sequenced from one sample in a study of CD8 T cells in ankylosing spondylitis. TCRdb independently ran MiXCR on the 5' RACE reads; one entry per CDR3 protein. The table lists under 200,000 distinct CDR3 sequences, around 10% of them singletons, with roughly 29% in the top ten. Sequenced: blood, either unsorted or a sorted T cell fraction (not recorded which). The receptor set was obtained from a male donor with ankylosing spondylitis or in good health (not recorded which).

This clonotype came up many times. In DNA, the CDR3 is TGCAGCGTTCCTAAAAGGACAGGGGGCAACACCGGGGAGCTGTTTTTT. Translation: CSVPKRTGGNTGELFF. The V gene is TRBV29-1, the J gene TRBJ2-2; TRBD1 matches 11 bases. The CDR3 extends over 16 amino acids. Trimming at V came to 5 bases and at J to 2 bases, leaving 7 bases not matched to a gene. CDR1 is SQVTM, CDR2 ANQGSEA, per germline.

This clonotype was seen repeatedly, ten times or more. The DNA of the CDR3 is TGTGCCAGCAGCCTGGGGGACAGGATCAAAATGAATGAAAAACTGTTTTTT. It is translated as CASSLGDRIKMNEKLFF. The rearrangement joins TRBV7-2 to TRBJ1-4; TRBD1 matches at 8 bases. V trimming: 5 bases; J trimming: 5 bases; junction bases outside the gene matches: 13. The CDR3 totals 17 residues. In germline, CDR1 is SGHTA, CDR2 FQGNSA.

This clonotype was counted a few times. The chain carries TRBV11-2 and TRBJ2-3; D might be TRBD1 (5 bases). Germline V gene lookup returns CDR1 SGHAT and CDR2 FQNNGV. This CDR3 comprises 18 residues. Trimming removed 1 base from V and 2 bases from J, with 19 bases in between. The CDR3 here is CASSLGVAGLLFTDTQYF. CDR3 in DNA: TGTGCCAGCAGCTTAGGAGTTGCAGGGCTTCTCTTCACAGATACGCAGTATTTT.

This clonotype appeared a single time. This may come from a read error, since a much larger clone is one base off. The chain carries TRBV20-1 and TRBJ2-3; 11 bases line up with TRBD2. The CDR3 runs to 16 residues. Germline lookup yields CDR1 DFQATT and CDR2 SNEGSKA (reference sequence). Here the CDR3 DNA reads TGCAATGCTGAGAAAGGTAGCGGGGGGGTCACAGATACGCAGTATTTT. Amino acid sequence: CNAEKGSGGVTDTQYF.

This clonotype occurred many times. The genes are TRBV19 and TRBJ1-1; TRBD1 might be the D (5 bases). The CDR3 extends over 19 amino acids. The germline gives CDR1 LNHDA, CDR2 SQIVND (reference sequence). V was cut by 3 bases and J by 0 bases, with 23 bases left in between. CDR3: CASSMAPRQMPTLNTEAFF. In nucleotides, the CDR3 is TGTGCCAGTAGTATGGCTCCCCGACAGATGCCGACCTTGAACACTGAAGCTTTCTTT.

This clonotype came up many times. The V call is TRBV5-1, the J call TRBJ2-2; 11 bases line up with TRBD2. The CDR3 has 17 residues. V shed 2 bases and J 3 bases; nucleotides not matched to a gene: 6. Per the germline V gene, CDR1 is SGHRS and CDR2 is YFSETQ. CDR3 sequence (DNA): TGCGCCAGCAGCTTAGCGGCTAGCGGGAGGTACACCGGGGAGCTGTTTTTT. It yields the protein CASSLAASGRYTGELFF.

This chain connects TRBV12-3 or TRBV12-4 to TRBJ2-7, with 10 bases lining up with TRBD2. The CDR3 has 15 residues. V lost 5 bases and J lost 5; bases outside the gene matches: 9. The DNA for the CDR3 is TGTGCCAGCAGTGTGAGCGGGAGGGCCTCTGACGAGCAGTACTTC. As protein: CASSVSGRASDEQYF.

This clonotype was recorded at least ten times. The DNA for the CDR3 is TGCGCCAGCAGCTTGGGGCTCGCAGGTTCAAGCACAGATACGCAGTATTTT. This gives the protein CASSLGLAGSSTDTQYF. The gene calls are TRBV5-1 and TRBJ2-3; D is uncertain. Germline CDR1 is SGHRS and CDR2 is YFSETQ. V shed 0 bases and J shed 0 bases, with 14 bases lying between them. This CDR3 is built from 17 residues.

The chain couples TRBV7-9 to TRBJ1-6; D gene ambiguous. Germline CDR1 and CDR2: SEHNR and FQNEAQ (reference sequence). The ends were cut back, 1 base at V and 7 bases at J, with 11 bases in the middle. This CDR3 region has 15 residues. CDR3 residues: CASSLESGSNSPLHF. The DNA of the CDR3 is TGTGCCAGCAGCTTAGAATCAGGATCGAATTCACCCCTCCACTTT.

In the case of this clonotype: A much larger clone lies a single base off, so this may be a read error. The rearrangement uses TRBV5-5 and TRBJ2-5; D is unresolved. Germline assignment: CDR1 SGHKS and CDR2 YYEKEE (reference sequence). The V end was cut by 9 bases, the J end by 2 bases, with 17 bases between. This CDR3 has 14 residues. The CDR3 region is CANYTGRPQETQYF. The CDR3 region has the DNA TGTGCCAACTACACCGGGCGTCCACAAGAGACCCAGTACTTC.

This clonotype was recorded once. A much larger clonotype is one base distant, so this may be a read error. CDR3 region: CASTLRAGEEGRDEQFF. The CDR3 DNA reads TGTGCCAGCACTTTAAGAGCAGGCGAGGAGGGAAGGGATGAGCAGTTCTTC. The J gene is TRBJ2-1, the V gene TRBV12-3 or TRBV12-4; a possible D gene is TRBD2 (6 bases). The CDR3 is 17 residues long.

This clonotype was observed at least ten times. The V gene is TRBV20-1, the J gene TRBJ2-7; TRBD2 aligns across 8 bases. V lost 0 bases and J lost 7; bases outside the gene matches: 8. The CDR3 length is 14 residues. CDR1 and CDR2 from the germline V gene are DFQATT and SNEGSKA (reference sequence). The CDR3 loop reads CSARDFRGRQEQYF. In DNA form, the CDR3 reads TGCAGTGCTAGAGATTTCCGCGGGAGGCAAGAGCAGTACTTC.

This clonotype was counted many times. V gene TRBV5-1 combines with J gene TRBJ2-5; D tentatively reads TRBD1 or TRBD2 (6 bases each). The CDR3 runs 14 residues. CDR1 and CDR2 from the germline V gene are SGHRS and YFSETQ. V shed 6 bases and J shed 3 bases, with 15 bases lying between them. The CDR3 is CASTSQGGKETQYF. The CDR3 DNA follows: TGCGCCAGCACCTCACAAGGGGGGAAAGAGACCCAGTACTTC.

This clonotype has a handful of counts. The J gene is TRBJ2-3, the V gene TRBV24-1, with D perhaps matching TRBD2 (5 bases). The V end was cut by 7 bases, the J end by 2 bases, with 6 bases between. CDR3 size: 12 residues. Germline CDR1 reads KGHDR; CDR2 reads SFDVKD. CDR3 amino acids: CATSGITDTQYF. The DNA for the CDR3 is TGTGCCACCAGCGGGATCACAGATACGCAGTATTTT.

A remark on this clonotype: A much larger clone sits a single nucleotide away, making a read error possible. The J gene is TRBJ2-4, the V gene TRBV5-1, with D perhaps matching TRBD2 (5 bases). The length of the CDR3 is 15 residues. The V gene lost 1 base and the J gene lost 8 bases, with 16 bases spanning the gap. Germline V gene data show CDR1 as SGHRS and CDR2 as YFSETQ. CDR3 residues: CASSLRAGREDIQYF. The CDR3 nucleotides are TGCGCCAGCAGCTTGAGGGCGGGCAGAGAGGACATTCAGTACTTC.

The chain links TRBV7-2 to TRBJ2-3; D remains unclear. Germline-derived CDR1 and CDR2 are SGHTA and FQGNSA. The CDR3 totals 14 residues. Deletions cut 1 base from V and 2 bases from J, with 7 bases between. CDR3 in amino acids: CASSLDGNTDTQYF. For the CDR3, the DNA is TGTGCCAGCAGCTTAGACGGAAACACAGATACGCAGTATTTT.

This clonotype was counted at least ten times. The V and J genes are TRBV4-3 and TRBJ2-1; TRBD2 aligns across 7 bases. J was trimmed by 4 bases and V by 1 base; bases with no gene match: 7. There are 16 residues in the CDR3. The germline V gene has CDR1 LGHNA and CDR2 YSLEER. The CDR3 DNA reads TGCGCCAGCAGCCAAGTCTCCAGCGGGGCATACAATGAGCAGTTCTTC. Translating it yields CASSQVSSGAYNEQFF.

Ten or more counts support this clonotype. The chain couples TRBV19 to TRBJ2-1, with D tentatively TRBD1 (5 bases). Per germline, CDR1 LNHDA and CDR2 SQIVND (reference sequence). This CDR3 contains 14 residues. V was clipped by 7 bases and J by 9 bases, with 19 bases between them. The CDR3 DNA is TGTGCCAGTACCTTCTGGGCGGATCAGGGTGAGCAGTTCTTC. The encoded protein is CASTFWADQGEQFF.

This clonotype was seen ten or more times. CDR3 DNA: TGTGCCAGCACCCAGACAGCCGAAGGAAACATTCAGTACTTC. Translating gives CASTQTAEGNIQYF. The chain carries TRBV28 and TRBJ2-4, with TRBD1 as a possible D gene (5 bases). V was clipped by 7 bases and J by 6 bases, with 16 bases between them. Germline values: CDR1 MDHEN, CDR2 SYDVKM. CDR3 length: 14 amino acids.

This chain uses TRBV7-6 with TRBJ2-7; the match to TRBD2 covers 8 bases. V lost 5 bases, J lost 2 bases, and 14 bases stayed unmatched. CDR1 SGHVS and CDR2 FNYEAQ come from the germline V gene. This CDR3 has 17 amino acids. CDR3: CASSLDPGTSHPYEQYF. CDR3 sequence (DNA): TGTGCCAGCAGCCTCGACCCGGGGACTAGTCATCCCTACGAGCAGTACTTC.

The genes are TRBV20-1 and TRBJ1-2; tentatively, D is TRBD1 (5 bases). The germline V and J ends were trimmed by 0 bases and 8 bases, with 13 bases remaining between them. The CDR3 has 13 amino acids. Germline assignment: CDR1 DFQATT and CDR2 SNEGSKA (reference sequence). CDR3 amino acids: CSAREHGTGGYTF. For the CDR3, the DNA is TGCAGTGCTAGAGAACATGGGACGGGAGGCTACACCTTC.